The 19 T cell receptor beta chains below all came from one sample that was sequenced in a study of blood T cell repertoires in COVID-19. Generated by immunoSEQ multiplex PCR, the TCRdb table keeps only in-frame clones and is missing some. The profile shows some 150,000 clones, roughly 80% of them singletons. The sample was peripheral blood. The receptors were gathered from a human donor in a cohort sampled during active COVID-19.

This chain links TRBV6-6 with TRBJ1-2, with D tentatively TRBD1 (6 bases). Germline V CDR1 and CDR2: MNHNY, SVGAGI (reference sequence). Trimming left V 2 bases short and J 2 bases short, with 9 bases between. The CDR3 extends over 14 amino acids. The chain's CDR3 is CASSYPGQNYGYTF. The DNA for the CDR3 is TGTGCCAGCAGTTACCCCGGACAGAACTATGGCTACACCTTC.

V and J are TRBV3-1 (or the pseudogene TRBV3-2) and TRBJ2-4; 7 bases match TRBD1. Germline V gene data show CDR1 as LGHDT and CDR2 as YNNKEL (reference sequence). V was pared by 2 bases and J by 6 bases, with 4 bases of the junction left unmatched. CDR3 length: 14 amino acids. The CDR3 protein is CASSQSDRVNIQYF. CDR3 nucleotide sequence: TGTGCCAGCAGCCAATCCGACAGGGTAAACATTCAGTACTTC.

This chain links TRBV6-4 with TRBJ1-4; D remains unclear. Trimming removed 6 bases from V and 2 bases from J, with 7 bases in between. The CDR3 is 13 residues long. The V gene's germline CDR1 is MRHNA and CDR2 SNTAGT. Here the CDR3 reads CASSRETNEKLFF. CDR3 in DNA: TGTGCCAGCAGCCGGGAGACTAATGAAAAACTGTTTTTT.

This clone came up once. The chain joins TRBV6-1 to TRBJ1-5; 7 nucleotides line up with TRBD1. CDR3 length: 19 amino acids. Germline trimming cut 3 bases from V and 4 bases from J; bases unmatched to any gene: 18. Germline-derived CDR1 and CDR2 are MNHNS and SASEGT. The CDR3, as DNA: TGTGCCAGCAGTGATTTTCGGACAATGTGGACAGGCCAGAATCAGCCCCAGCATTTT. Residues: CASSDFRTMWTGQNQPQHF.

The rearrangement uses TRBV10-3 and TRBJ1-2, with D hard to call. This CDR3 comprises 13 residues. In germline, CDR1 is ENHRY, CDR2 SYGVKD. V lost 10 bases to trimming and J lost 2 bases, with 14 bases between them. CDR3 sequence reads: CATNDGGNYGYTF. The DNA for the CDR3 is TGTGCCACGAACGATGGAGGAAACTATGGCTACACCTTC.

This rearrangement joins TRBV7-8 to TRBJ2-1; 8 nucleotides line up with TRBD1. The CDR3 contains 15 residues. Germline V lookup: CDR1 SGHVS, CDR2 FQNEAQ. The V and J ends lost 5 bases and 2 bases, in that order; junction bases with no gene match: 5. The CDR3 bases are TGTGCCAGCAGCCGAGGACAGGGAGCCTACAATGAGCAGTTCTTC. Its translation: CASSRGQGAYNEQFF. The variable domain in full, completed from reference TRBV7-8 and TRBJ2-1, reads GAGVSQSPRYKVAKRGQDVALRCDPISGHVSLFWYQQALGQGPEFLTYFQNEAQLDKSGLPSDRFFAERPEGSVSTLKIQRTQQEDSAVYLCASSRGQGAYNEQFFGPGTRLTVL.

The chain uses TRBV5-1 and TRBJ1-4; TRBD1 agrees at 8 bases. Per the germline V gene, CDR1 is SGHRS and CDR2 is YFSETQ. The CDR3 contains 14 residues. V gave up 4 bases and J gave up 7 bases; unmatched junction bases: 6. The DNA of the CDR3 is TGCGCCAGCAGCGCGGACAGGGAGGTTGAAAAACTGTTTTTT. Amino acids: CASSADREVEKLFF.

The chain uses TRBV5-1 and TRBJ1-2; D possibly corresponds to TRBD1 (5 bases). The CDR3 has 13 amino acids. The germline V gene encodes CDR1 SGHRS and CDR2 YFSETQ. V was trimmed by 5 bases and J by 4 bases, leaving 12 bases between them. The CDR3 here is CASSSDRSYGYTF. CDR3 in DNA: TGCGCCAGCAGTTCCGACAGATCCTATGGCTACACCTTC.

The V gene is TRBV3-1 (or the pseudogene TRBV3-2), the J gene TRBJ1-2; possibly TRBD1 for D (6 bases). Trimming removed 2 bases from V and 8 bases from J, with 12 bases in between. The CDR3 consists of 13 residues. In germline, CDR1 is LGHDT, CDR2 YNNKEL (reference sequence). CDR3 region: CASSQTRGNGYTF. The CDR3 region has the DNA TGTGCCAGCAGCCAAACCAGGGGTAACGGCTACACCTTC.

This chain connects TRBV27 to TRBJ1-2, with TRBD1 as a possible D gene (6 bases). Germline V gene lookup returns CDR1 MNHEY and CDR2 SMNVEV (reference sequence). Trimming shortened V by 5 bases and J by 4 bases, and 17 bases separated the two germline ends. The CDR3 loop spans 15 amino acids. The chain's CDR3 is CASSAPGGAAYGYTF. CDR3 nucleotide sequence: TGTGCCAGCAGTGCCCCGGGGGGGGCGGCCTATGGCTACACCTTC.

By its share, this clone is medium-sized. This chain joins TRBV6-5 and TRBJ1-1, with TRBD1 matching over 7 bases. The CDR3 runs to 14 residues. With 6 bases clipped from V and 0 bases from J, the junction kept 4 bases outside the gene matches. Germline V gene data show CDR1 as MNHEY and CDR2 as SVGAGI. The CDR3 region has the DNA TGTGCCAGCAGGAAACAGGGGATGAACACTGAAGCTTTCTTT. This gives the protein CASRKQGMNTEAFF.

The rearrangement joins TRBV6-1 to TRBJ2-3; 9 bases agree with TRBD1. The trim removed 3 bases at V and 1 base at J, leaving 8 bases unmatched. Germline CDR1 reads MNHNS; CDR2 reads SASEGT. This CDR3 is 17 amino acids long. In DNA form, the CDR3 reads TGTGCCAGCAGTGAGCCTACAGGGGGCAGAGGCACAGATACGCAGTATTTT. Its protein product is CASSEPTGGRGTDTQYF.

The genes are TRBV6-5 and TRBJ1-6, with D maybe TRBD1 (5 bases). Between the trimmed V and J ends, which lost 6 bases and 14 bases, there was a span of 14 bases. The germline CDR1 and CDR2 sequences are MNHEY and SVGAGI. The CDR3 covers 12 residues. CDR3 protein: CASRTPGGSLHF. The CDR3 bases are TGTGCCAGCAGGACCCCCGGGGGGTCCCTCCACTTT.

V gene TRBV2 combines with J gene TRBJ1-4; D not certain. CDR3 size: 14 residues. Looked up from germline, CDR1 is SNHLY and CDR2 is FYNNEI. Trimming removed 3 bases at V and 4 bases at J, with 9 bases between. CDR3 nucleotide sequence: TGTGCCAGCAGTGACCAGTCTTTTAATGAAAAACTGTTTTTT. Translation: CASSDQSFNEKLFF. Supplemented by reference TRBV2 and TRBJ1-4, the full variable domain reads EPEVTQTPSHQVTQMGQEVILRCVPISNHLYFYWYRQILGQKVEFLVSFYNNEISEKSEIFDDQFSVERPDGSNFTLKIRSTKLEDSAMYFCASSDQSFNEKLFFGSGTQLSVL.

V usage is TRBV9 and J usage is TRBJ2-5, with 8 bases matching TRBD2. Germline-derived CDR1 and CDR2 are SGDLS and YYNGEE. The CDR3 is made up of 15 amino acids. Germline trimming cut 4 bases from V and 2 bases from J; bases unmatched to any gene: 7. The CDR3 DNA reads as TGTGCCAGCAGCCCCCGGGGGGGGCCTCAAGAGACCCAGTACTTC. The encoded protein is CASSPRGGPQETQYF.

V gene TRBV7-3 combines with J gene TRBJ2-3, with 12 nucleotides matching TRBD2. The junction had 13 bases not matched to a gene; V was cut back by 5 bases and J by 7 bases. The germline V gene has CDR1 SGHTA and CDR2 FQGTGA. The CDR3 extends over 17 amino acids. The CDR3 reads CASSPNPLAGGLNTQYF. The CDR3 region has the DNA TGTGCCAGCAGCCCAAACCCACTAGCGGGAGGCCTAAATACGCAGTATTTT.

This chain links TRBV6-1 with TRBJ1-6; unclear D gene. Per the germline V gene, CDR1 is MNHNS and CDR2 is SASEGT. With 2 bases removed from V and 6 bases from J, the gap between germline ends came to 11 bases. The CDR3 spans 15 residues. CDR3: CASSESVLLNSPLHF. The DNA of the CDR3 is TGTGCCAGCAGTGAATCTGTACTTCTTAATTCACCCCTCCACTTT.

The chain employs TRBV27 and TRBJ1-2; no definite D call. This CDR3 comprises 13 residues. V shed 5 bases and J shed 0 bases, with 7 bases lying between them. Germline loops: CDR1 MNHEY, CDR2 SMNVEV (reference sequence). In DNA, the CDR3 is TGTGCCAGCAGTACCCGCGCTAACTATGGCTACACCTTC. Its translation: CASSTRANYGYTF.

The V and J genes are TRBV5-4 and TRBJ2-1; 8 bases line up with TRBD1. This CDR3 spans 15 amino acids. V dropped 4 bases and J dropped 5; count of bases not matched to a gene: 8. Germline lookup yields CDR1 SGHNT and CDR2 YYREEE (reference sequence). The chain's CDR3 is CASSAGGGSNNEQFF. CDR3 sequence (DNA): TGTGCCAGCAGCGCAGGGGGCGGATCCAACAATGAGCAGTTCTTC.